This entry is about one T cell receptor beta chain. There are a few counts of this clonotype. Its antigen is not yet known. No quality values exist for individual bases; no much larger clone is one base distant. These data originate in a study of T cell repertoires in cytomegalovirus infection (dated by TCRdb to between 2017 and 2020). Background on the whole study: Alongside well-studied HLA-B-restricted epitopes, the peptide stimulations were aimed at recently identified HLA-C-restricted CMV epitopes, whose presentation resists viral immunomodulation. Donor HLA type was relevant to the analysis, as public TCR beta signatures indicated carriage of CMV infection together with the matching HLA type.

Reading the germline V gene gives CDR1 MNHEY and CDR2 SVGEGT. Trimming removed 2 bases from V and 7 bases from J, leaving 9 bases between the germline ends. The CDR3 numbers 13 residues from cysteine through phenylalanine. CDR3 DNA only is kept here, 39 bases in frame from base 1. Overall results and qualifications from the work: In the ex vivo response, HLA-C-restricted CMV-specific TCR beta clonotypes were dominant, and in two of eight donors the single most frequent clonotype came from this HLA-C-restricted group. Carriers of CMV infection plus the relevant HLA type were discriminated by the cumulative frequency of public TCR beta family members in the study cohort and in an independent 352-donor cohort.

What the treatment or condition label conveys for this sample: in vitro stimulation with specific CMV peptide epitopes to enrich CMV-specific T cells. The sample was run on an Illumina HiSeq 1500. TCRdb applied fastp at Q25 and MiXCR to the public reads, then kept only in-frame beta chains. Identical CDR3 proteins give one entry, which carries the most common genes and DNA. The sample table records hundreds of thousands of distinct CDR3 sequences; over 25% of these occur just once. 12% of the sample belongs to the ten largest clones. This sequence uses TRBV6-2 or TRBV6-3 and TRBJ2-1, with an unclear D gene assignment. Source: cultured CD8+ T cells from PBMCs, taken from culture after CMV antigen stimulation. The receptor was derived from a human donor in good health (CMV status not recorded). Some clones in this sample may be carry-over from other donors' samples. The DNA reads TGTGCCAGCAGTTACCCGCCCGCTAATGAGCAGTTCTTC. Its translation reads: CASSYPPANEQFF.